The subject of this entry is one T cell receptor (beta chain). Quantitative 5'-RACE with molecular barcodes produced the TCR beta libraries. TCRdb passed the 5' RACE reads through MiXCR, listing each CDR3 protein once. This sample has a few hundred thousand distinct CDR3 sequences, with approximately 20% found just once. The germline CDR1 and CDR2 sequences are MDHEN and SYDVKM. The CDR3 runs to 18 residues. Trimming pared 7 bases from V and 5 bases from J, leaving 27 bases between. This specimen belongs to a study of CD8 T cells in ankylosing spondylitis. The chain has TRBV28 and TRBJ2-1; either TRBD1 or TRBD2 may supply D (5 bases each). Sequenced sample: blood, either unsorted or a sorted T cell fraction (not recorded which). This TCR came from a male donor with ankylosing spondylitis or in good health (not recorded which). CDR3 region: CASTLRITGPSIDNEQFF. Written as DNA, the CDR3 is TGTGCCAGCACCCTTCGGATCACGGGGCCAAGTATAGACAATGAGCAGTTCTTC.